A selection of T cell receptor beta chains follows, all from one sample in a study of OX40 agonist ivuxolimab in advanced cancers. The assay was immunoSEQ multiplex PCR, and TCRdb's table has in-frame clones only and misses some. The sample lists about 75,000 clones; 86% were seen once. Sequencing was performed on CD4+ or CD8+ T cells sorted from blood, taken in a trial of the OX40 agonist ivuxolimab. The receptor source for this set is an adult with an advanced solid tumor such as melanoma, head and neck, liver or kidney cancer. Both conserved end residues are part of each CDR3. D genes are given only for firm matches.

CDR3: CASSQKLPGTDEKLFF; V: TRBV14; J: TRBJ1-4; D: TRBD1
CDR3: CASSLDDGDTIYF; V: TRBV6-6; J: TRBJ1-3; D: NA
CDR3: CASSEGANQPQHF; V: TRBV2; J: TRBJ1-5; D: NA
CDR3: CASSLGPRTYEQYF; V: TRBV7-2; J: TRBJ2-7; D: NA
CDR3: CASSSFSGTEDYEQYF; V: TRBV18; J: TRBJ2-7; D: TRBD1
CDR3: CASSFGTGGYNEQFF; V: TRBV11-2; J: TRBJ2-1; D: TRBD1
CDR3: CASSLEFLGTANSPLHF; V: TRBV5-1; J: TRBJ1-6; D: TRBD1
CDR3: CASSGLTSSNQPQHF; V: TRBV2; J: TRBJ1-5; D: NA
CDR3: CSVRGQGNTGELFF; V: TRBV29-1; J: TRBJ2-2; D: TRBD1
CDR3: CARSQTQVNSNQPQHF; V: TRBV5-3; J: TRBJ1-5; D: NA
CDR3: CRTGRLAGGVEQYF; V: TRBV28; J: TRBJ2-7; D: TRBD2
CDR3: CASSPGRGYQETQYF; V: TRBV7-3; J: TRBJ2-5; D: NA
CDR3: CASSLERMAYNEQFF; V: TRBV7-3; J: TRBJ2-1; D: NA
CDR3: CASSLSGNTEAFF; V: TRBV7-9; J: TRBJ1-1; D: NA
CDR3: CSDTGPDTQYF; V: TRBV20-1; J: TRBJ2-3; D: NA
CDR3: CASSFGGVSTDTQYF; V: TRBV5-4; J: TRBJ2-3; D: NA
CDR3: CASSLSSGGTDTQYF; V: TRBV28; J: TRBJ2-3; D: TRBD2
CDR3: CASSLDIRSGINIQYF; V: TRBV5-1; J: TRBJ2-4; D: NA
CDR3: CASSSQGSYEQYF; V: TRBV27; J: TRBJ2-7; D: NA
CDR3: CASSLQGDRNQPQHF; V: TRBV18; J: TRBJ1-5; D: TRBD1
CDR3: CASSRDQTYNEQFF; V: TRBV19; J: TRBJ2-1; D: NA
CDR3: CASSLVFIRRGDEQFF; V: TRBV7-2; J: TRBJ2-1; D: NA
CDR3: CASILAGGREQFF; V: TRBV6-1; J: TRBJ2-1; D: TRBD2
CDR3: CASSGRQGSATEAFF; V: TRBV4-3; J: TRBJ1-1; D: NA
CDR3: CASRGQGWDYGYTF; V: TRBV2; J: TRBJ1-2; D: TRBD1
CDR3: CASSQGSYEQYF; V: TRBV6-5; J: TRBJ2-7; D: NA
CDR3: CATRGGDKGTQYF; V: TRBV5-1; J: TRBJ2-5; D: NA
CDR3: CASKVAGGFWEEQYF; V: TRBV10-2; J: TRBJ2-7; D: NA
CDR3: CASSVAGTVEQYF; V: TRBV6-5; J: TRBJ2-7; D: TRBD1
CDR3: CATSRDLAGTGGKAFF; V: TRBV15; J: TRBJ1-1; D: TRBD1
CDR3: CASSPLDRQGGYTF; V: TRBV18; J: TRBJ1-2; D: TRBD1
CDR3: CASIKDRGSNGYTF; V: TRBV6-1; J: TRBJ1-2; D: TRBD1
CDR3: CATSRDRGPYEQYF; V: TRBV15; J: TRBJ2-7; D: TRBD1
CDR3: CASSDGAGNTIYF; V: TRBV6-1; J: TRBJ1-3; D: NA
CDR3: CASSFGAPVNTEAFF; V: TRBV28; J: TRBJ1-1; D: NA
CDR3: CASSGFGAGNEQFF; V: TRBV6-5; J: TRBJ2-1; D: NA
CDR3: CASSYALAGAGYGYTF; V: TRBV10-2; J: TRBJ1-2; D: NA
CDR3: CASSPNLGQMKSYEQYF; V: TRBV7-9; J: TRBJ2-7; D: TRBD1
CDR3: CASSVLADTQYF; V: TRBV5-1; J: TRBJ2-5; D: NA
CDR3: CASSFGGQGADYGYTF; V: TRBV28; J: TRBJ1-2; D: TRBD1